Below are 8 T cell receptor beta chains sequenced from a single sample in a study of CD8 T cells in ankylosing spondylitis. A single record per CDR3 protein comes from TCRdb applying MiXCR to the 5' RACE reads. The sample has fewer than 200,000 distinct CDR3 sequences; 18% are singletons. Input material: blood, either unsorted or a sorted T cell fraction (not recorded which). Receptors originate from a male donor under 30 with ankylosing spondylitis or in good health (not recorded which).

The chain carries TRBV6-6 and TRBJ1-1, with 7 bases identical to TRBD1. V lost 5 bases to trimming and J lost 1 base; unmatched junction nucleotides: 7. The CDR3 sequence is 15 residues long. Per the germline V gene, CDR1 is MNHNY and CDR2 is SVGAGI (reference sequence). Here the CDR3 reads CASSTRQGSNTEAFF. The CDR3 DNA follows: TGTGCCAGCAGTACACGACAGGGATCGAACACTGAAGCTTTCTTT.

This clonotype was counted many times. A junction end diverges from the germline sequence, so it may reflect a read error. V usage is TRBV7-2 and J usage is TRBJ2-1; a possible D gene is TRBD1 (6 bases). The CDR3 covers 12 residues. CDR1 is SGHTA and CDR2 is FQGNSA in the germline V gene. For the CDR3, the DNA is TGTGCCAGCAGCTTAATTAGAACAGGGCTGGACTTC. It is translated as CASSLIRTGLDF.

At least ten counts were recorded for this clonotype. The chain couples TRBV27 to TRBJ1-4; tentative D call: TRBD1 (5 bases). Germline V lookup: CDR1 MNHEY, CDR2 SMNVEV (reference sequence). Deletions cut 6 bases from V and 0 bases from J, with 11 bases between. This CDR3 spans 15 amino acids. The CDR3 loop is CASSPGRTTNEKLFF. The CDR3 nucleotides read TGTGCCAGCAGCCCAGGGAGAACAACTAATGAAAAACTGTTTTTT.

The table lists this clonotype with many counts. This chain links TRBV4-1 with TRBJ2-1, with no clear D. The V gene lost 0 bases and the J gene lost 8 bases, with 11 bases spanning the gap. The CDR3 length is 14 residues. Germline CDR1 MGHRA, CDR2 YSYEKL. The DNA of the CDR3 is TGCGCCAGCAGCCAAGATGGGTATTTCCATGAGCAGTTCTTC. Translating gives CASSQDGYFHEQFF.

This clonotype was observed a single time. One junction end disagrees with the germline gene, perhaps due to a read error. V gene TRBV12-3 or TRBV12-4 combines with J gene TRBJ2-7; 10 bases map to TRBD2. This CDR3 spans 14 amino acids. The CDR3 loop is CASTLAGGNYEQYF. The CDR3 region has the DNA TGTGCCAGCACTTTAGCGGGAGGCAACTACGAGCAGTACTTC.

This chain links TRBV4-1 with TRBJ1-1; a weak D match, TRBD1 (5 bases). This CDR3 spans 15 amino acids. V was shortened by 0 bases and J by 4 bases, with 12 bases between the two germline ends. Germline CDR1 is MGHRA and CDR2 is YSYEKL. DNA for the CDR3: TGCGCCAGCAGCCAAGACCCGGGGCCAACCACTGAAGCTTTCTTT. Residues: CASSQDPGPTTEAFF.

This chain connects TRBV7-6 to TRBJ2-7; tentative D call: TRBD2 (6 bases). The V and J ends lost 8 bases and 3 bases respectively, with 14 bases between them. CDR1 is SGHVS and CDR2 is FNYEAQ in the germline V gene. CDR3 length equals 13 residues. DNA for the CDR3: TGTGCCAGCTCCCGGGACTTATACTACGAGCAGTACGTC. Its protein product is CASSRDLYYEQYV.

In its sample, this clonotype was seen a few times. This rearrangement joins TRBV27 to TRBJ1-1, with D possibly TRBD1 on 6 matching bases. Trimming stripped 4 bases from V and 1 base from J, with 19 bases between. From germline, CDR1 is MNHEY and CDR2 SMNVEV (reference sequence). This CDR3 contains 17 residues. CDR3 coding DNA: TGTGCCAGCAGTTCCCCGTCTAGGGGGGCGCGGAACACTGAAGCTTTCTTT. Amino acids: CASSSPSRGARNTEAFF.